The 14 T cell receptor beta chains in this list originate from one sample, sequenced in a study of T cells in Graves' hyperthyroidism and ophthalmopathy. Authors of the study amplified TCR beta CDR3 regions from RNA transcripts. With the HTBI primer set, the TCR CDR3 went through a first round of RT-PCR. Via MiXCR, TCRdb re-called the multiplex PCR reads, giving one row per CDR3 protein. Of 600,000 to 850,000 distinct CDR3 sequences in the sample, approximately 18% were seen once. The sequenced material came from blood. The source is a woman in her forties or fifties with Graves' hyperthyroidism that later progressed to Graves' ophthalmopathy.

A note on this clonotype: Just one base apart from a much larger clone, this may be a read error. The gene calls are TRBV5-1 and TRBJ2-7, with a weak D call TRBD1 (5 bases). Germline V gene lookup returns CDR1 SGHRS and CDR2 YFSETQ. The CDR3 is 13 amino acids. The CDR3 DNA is TGCGCCGGCAGCTTGGACGACAGCTACGAGCAGTACTTC. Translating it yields CAGSLDDSYEQYF.

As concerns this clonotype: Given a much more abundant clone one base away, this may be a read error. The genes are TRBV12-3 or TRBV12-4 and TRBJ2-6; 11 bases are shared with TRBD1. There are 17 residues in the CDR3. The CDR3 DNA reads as TGTGGCAGCAGTCTGTGGACAGGGGGCCCTGGGGCCAACGTCCTGACTTTC. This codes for CGSSLWTGGPGANVLTF.

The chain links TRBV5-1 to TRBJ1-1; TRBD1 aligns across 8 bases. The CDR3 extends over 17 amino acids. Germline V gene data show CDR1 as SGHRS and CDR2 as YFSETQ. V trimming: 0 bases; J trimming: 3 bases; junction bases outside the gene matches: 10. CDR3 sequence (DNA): TGCGCCAGCAGCTTGGCCAGGGCGGCAGGGGGCCACACTGAAGCTTTCTTT. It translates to CASSLARAAGGHTEAFF.

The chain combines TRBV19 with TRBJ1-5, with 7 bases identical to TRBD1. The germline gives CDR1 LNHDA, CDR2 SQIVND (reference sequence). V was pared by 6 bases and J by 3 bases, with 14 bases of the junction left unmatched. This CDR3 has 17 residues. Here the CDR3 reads CASRFPRQGRDNQPQHF. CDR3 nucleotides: TGTGCCAGTAGATTCCCCCGACAGGGACGAGACAATCAGCCCCAGCATTTT. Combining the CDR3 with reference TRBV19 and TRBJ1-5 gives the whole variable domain DGGITQSPKYLFRKEGQNVTLSCEQNLNHDAMYWYRQDPGQGLRLIYYSQIVNDFQKGDIAEGYSVSREKKESFPLTVTSAQKNPTAFYLCASRFPRQGRDNQPQHFGDGTRLSIL.

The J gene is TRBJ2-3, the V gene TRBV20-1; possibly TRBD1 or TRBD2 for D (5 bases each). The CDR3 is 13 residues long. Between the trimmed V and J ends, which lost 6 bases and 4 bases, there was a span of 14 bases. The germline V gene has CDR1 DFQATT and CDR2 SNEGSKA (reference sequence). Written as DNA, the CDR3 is TGCAGTGCGCCTCTTTCGGGGCCAGATACGCAGTATTTT. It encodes CSAPLSGPDTQYF.

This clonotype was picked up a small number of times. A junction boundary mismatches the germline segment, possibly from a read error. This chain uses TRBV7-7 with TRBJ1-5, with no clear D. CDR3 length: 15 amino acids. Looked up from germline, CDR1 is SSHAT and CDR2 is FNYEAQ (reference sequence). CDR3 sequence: CASSLRSDSNQPQHF. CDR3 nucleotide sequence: TGTGCTAGCAGCTTAAGGTCGGATAGCAATCAGCCCCAGCATTTT.

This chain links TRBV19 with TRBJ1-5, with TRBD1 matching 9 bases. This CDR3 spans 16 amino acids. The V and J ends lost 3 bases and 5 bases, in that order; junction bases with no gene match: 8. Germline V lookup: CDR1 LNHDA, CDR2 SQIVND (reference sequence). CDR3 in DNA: TGTGCCAGTAGTATCGGGGACAGGGAGGTCCATCAGCCCCAGCATTTT. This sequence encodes CASSIGDREVHQPQHF.

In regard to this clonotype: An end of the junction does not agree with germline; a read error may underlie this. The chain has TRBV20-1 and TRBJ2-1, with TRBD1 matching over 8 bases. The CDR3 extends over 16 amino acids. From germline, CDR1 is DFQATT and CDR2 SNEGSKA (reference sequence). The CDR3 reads CSAILKQGGSYNGQFF. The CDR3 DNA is TGCAGTGCTATCCTGAAACAGGGGGGATCCTACAATGGGCAGTTCTTC.

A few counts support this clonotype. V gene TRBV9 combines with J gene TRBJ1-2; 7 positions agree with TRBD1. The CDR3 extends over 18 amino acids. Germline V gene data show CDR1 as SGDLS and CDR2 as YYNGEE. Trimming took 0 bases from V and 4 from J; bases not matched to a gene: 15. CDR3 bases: TGTGCCAGCAGCGTAGCAACAGGGGAGGCGGTAAACTCCTATGGCTACACCTTC. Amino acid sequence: CASSVATGEAVNSYGYTF.

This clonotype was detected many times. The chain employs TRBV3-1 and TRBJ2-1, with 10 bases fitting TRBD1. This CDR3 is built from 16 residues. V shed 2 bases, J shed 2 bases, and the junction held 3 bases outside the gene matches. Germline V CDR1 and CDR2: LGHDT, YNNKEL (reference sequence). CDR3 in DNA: TGTGCCAGCAGCCAACCGGGACAGGGGACCTACAATGAGCAGTTCTTC. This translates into CASSQPGQGTYNEQFF.

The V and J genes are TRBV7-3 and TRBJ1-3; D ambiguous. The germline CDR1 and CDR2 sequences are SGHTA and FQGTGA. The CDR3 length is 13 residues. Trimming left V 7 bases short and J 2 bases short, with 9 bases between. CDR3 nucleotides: TGTGCCAGCACCAACGACCCTGGAAACACCATATATTTT. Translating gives CASTNDPGNTIYF.

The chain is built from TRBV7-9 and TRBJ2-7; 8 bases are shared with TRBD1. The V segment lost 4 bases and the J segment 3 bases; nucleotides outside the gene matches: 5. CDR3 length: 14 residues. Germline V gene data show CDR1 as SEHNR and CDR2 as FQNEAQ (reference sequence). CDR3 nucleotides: TGTGCCAGCAGCTCCTCCGACAGGGGCTACGAGCAGTACTTC. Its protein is CASSSSDRGYEQYF.

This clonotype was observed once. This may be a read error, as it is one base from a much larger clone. The CDR3 nucleotides read TGTGCCGGCAGCGTCGGGACAGGGGGCTACGAGCAGTACTTC. Protein product: CAGSVGTGGYEQYF. The chain uses TRBV9 and TRBJ2-7; 11 bases are shared with TRBD1. In germline, CDR1 is SGDLS, CDR2 YYNGEE. There are 14 residues in the CDR3.

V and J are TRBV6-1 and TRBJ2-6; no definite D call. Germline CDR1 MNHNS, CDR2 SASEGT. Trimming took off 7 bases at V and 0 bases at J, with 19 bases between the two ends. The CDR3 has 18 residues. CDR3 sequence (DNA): TGTGCCAGCACCTTCGAAGTATTCAGTAACTCTGGGGCCAACGTCCTGACTTTC. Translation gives CASTFEVFSNSGANVLTF.